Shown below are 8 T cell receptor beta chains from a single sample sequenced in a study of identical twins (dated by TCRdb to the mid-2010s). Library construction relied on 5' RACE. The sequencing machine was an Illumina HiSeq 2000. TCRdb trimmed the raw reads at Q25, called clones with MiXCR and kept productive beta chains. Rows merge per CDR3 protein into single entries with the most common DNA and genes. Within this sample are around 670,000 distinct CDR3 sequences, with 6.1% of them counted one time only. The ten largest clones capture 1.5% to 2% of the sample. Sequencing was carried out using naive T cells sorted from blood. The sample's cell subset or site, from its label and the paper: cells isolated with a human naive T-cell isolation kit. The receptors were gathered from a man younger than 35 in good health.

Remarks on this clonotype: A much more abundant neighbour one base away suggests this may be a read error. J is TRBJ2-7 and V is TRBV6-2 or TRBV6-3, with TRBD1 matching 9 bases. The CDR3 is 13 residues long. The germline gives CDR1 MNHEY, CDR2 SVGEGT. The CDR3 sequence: CATRGTGFYKQYV. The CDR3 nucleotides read TGTGCCACACGAGGGACAGGGTTCTACAAGCAGTACGTC.

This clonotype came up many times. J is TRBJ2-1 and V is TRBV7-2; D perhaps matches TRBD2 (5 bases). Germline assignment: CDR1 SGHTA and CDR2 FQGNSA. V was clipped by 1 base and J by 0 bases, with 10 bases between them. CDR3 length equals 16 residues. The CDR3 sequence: CASSLVGSSSYNEQFF. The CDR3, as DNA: TGTGCCAGCAGCTTAGTAGGGAGCAGCTCCTACAATGAGCAGTTCTTC.

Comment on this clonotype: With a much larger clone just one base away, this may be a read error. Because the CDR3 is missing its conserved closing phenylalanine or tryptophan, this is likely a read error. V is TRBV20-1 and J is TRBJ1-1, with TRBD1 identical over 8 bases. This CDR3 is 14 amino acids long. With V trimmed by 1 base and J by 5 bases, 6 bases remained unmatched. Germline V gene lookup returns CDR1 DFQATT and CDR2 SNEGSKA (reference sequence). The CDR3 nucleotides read TGCAGTGCTAGAGTCCCCGGGACAGGTACTGAAGCTTTCTAT. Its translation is CSARVPGTGTEAFY.

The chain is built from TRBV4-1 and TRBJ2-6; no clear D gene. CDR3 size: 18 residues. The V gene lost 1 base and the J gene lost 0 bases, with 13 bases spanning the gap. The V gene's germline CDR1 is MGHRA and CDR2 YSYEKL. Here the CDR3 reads CASSQVSAWSSGANVLTF. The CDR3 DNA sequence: TGCGCCAGCAGCCAAGTCTCAGCTTGGAGCTCTGGGGCCAACGTCCTGACTTTC.

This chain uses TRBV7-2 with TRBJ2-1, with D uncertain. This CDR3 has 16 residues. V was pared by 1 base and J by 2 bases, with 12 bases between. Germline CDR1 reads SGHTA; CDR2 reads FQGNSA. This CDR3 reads CASSLGYRSPYNEQFF. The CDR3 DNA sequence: TGTGCCAGCAGCTTAGGGTACCGGAGCCCCTACAATGAGCAGTTCTTC.

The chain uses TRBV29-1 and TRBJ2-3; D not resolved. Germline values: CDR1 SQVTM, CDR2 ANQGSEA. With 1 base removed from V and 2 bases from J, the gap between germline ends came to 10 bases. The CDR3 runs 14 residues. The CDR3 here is CSVEGATHTDTQYF. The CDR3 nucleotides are TGCAGCGTTGAAGGGGCGACCCACACAGATACGCAGTATTTT.

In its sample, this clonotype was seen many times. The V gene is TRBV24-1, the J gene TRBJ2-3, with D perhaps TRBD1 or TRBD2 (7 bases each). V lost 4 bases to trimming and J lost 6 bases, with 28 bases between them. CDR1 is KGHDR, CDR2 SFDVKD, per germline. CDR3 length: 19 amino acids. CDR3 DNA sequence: TGTGCCACCAGTGACCATAGAGGACAGGACCCAGGGGGGGTGGATACGCAGTATTTT. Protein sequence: CATSDHRGQDPGGVDTQYF.

The CDR3 DNA sequence: TGCGCCAGCAGCCCCAAGGGGGCCGAGGCCAACGTCCTGACTTTC. As protein: CASSPKGAEANVLTF. V gene TRBV5-1 combines with J gene TRBJ2-6; 7 bases line up with TRBD1. The ends lost 4 bases at V and 6 bases at J; junction bases unmatched: 7. This CDR3 has 15 residues. The germline gives CDR1 SGHRS, CDR2 YFSETQ.